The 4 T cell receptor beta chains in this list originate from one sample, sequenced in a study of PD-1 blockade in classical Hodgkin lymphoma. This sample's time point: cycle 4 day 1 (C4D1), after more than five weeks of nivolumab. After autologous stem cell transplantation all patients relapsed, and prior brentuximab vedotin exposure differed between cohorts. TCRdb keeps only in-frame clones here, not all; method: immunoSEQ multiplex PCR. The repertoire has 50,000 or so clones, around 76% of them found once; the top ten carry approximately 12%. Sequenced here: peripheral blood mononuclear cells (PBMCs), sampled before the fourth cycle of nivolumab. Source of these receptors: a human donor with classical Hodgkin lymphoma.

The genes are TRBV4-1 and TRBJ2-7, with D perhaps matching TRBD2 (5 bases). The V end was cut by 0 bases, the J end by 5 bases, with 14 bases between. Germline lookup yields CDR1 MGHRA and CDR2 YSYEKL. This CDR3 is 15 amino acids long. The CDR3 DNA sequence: TGCGCCAGCAGCCAAGATGGCCTAGCTCTGGACGAGCAGTACTTC. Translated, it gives CASSQDGLALDEQYF.

Here the CDR3 DNA reads TGTGCCAGCAGCGTTACTAGCGGGAGTGACGAGCAGTACTTC. Protein sequence: CASSVTSGSDEQYF. The V call is TRBV7-2, the J call TRBJ2-7; 11 positions agree with TRBD2. There are 14 residues in the CDR3. Germline assignment: CDR1 SGHTA and CDR2 FQGNSA. V lost 5 bases to trimming and J lost 5 bases; unmatched junction nucleotides: 5.

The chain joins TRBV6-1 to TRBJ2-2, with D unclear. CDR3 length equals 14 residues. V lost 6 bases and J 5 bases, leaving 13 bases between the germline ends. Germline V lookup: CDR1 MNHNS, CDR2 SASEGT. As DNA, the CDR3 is TGTGCCAGCAGGGTTACGATCGGAACCGGGGAGCTGTTTTTT. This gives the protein CASRVTIGTGELFF.

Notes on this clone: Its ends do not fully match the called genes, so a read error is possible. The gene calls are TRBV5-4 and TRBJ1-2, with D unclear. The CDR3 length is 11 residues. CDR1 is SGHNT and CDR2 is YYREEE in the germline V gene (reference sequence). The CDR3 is CASSLGGAPLF. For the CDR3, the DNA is TGTGCCAGCAGCTTGGGAGGAGCGCCCCTCTTC. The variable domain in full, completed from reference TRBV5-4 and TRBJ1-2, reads ETGVTQSPTHLIKTRGQQVTLRCSSQSGHNTVSWYQQALGQGPQFIFQYYREEENGRGNFPPRFSGLQFPNYSSELNVNALELDDSALYLCASSLGGAPLFGSGTRLTVV.